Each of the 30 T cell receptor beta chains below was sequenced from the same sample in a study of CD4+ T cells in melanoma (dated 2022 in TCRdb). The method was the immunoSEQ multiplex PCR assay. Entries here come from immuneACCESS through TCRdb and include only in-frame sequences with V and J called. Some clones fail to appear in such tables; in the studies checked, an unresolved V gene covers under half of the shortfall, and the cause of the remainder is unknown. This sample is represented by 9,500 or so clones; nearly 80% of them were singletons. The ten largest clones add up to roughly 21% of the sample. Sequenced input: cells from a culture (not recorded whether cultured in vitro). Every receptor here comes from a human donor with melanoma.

CDR3 nucleotides: TGTGCCAGCAGTTATTCGGGGGGCCCCTACGAGCAGTACTTC. Encoded protein: CASSYSGGPYEQYF. The J gene is TRBJ2-7, the V gene TRBV6-6, with TRBD2 as a possible D gene (7 bases). The germline V gene has CDR1 MNHNY and CDR2 SVGAGI (reference sequence). The CDR3 contains 14 residues. Trimming took 3 bases from V and 2 from J, leaving 11 bases between them.

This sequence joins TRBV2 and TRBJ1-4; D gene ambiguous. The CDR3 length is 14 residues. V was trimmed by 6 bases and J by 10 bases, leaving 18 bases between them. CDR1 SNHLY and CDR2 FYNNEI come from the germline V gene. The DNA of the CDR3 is TGTGCCAGCAGAGGAGGATGGGCCTCTGGAAAACTGTTTTTT. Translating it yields CASRGGWASGKLFF. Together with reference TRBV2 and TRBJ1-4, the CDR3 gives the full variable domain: EPEVTQTPSHQVTQMGQEVILRCVPISNHLYFYWYRQILGQKVEFLVSFYNNEISEKSEIFDDQFSVERPDGSNFTLKIRSTKLEDSAMYFCASRGGWASGKLFFGSGTQLSVL.

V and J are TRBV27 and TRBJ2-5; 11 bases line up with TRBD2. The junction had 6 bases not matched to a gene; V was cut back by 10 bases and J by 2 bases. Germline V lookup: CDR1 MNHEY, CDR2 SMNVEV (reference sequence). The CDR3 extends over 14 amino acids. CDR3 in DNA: TGTGCCACCAAGGGACTAGCGGAACAAGAGACCCAGTACTTC. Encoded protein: CATKGLAEQETQYF.

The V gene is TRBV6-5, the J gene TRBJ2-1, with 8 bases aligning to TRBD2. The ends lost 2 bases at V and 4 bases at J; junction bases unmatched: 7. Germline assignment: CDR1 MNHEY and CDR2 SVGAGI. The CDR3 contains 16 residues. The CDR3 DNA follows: TGTGCCAGCAGTTACGGGAGCGGGGGAGGTTACAATGAGCAGTTCTTC. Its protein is CASSYGSGGGYNEQFF.

As DNA, the CDR3 is TGCGCCAGCAGCTGGGGTTTCGGTGTTGGGGCCAGCTACGAGCAGTACTTC. Amino acid sequence: CASSWGFGVGASYEQYF. The chain links TRBV5-1 to TRBJ2-7; a weak D match, TRBD1 (5 bases). The germline gives CDR1 SGHRS, CDR2 YFSETQ. V lost 3 bases to trimming and J lost 3 bases, with 22 bases between them. This CDR3 is 17 amino acids long.

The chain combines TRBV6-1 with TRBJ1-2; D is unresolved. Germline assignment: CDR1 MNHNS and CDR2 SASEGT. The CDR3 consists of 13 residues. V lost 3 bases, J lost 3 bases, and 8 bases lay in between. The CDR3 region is CASSDRVDYGYTF. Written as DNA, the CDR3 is TGTGCCAGCAGTGATAGGGTTGACTATGGCTACACCTTC.

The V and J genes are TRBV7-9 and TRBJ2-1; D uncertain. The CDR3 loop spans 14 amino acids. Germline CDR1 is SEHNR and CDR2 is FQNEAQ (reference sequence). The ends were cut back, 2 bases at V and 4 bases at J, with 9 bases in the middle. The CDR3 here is CASSLTSDYNEQFF. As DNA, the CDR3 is TGTGCCAGCAGCTTAACTTCGGATTACAATGAGCAGTTCTTC.

The CDR3 nucleotides are TGTGCCACCAGCAGAGATCGTATGACAGGGGAGATGGCCTATAATTCACCCCTCCACTTT. Translating it yields CATSRDRMTGEMAYNSPLHF. The chain is built from TRBV15 and TRBJ1-6, with 8 bases lining up with TRBD1. CDR1 and CDR2 from the germline V gene are LNHNV and YYDKDF (reference sequence). J lost 2 bases, V lost 0 bases, and 12 bases had no gene match. The CDR3 loop spans 20 amino acids.

In nucleotides, the CDR3 is TGTGCCAGCAGCGTACCCGGGCGGGGGGCAGGGTATGGCTACACCTTC. It specifies CASSVPGRGAGYGYTF. The gene calls are TRBV9 and TRBJ1-2; tentative D call: TRBD1 (6 bases). V dropped 1 base and J dropped 5 bases, with 18 bases sitting between them. The CDR3 is 16 amino acids. The V gene's germline CDR1 is SGDLS and CDR2 YYNGEE.

The CDR3 reads CASGRSGANVLTF. DNA for the CDR3: TGTGCCAGTGGAAGGTCTGGGGCCAACGTCCTGACTTTC. The chain employs TRBV27 and TRBJ2-6; no clear D gene. V lost 9 bases and J lost 1, with 7 bases in between. Germline lookup yields CDR1 MNHEY and CDR2 SMNVEV (reference sequence). The CDR3 contains 13 residues. The full variable domain, in which reference TRBV27 and TRBJ2-6 provide the parts outside the CDR3, is EAQVTQNPRYLITVTGKKLTVTCSQNMNHEYMSWYRQDPGLGLRQIYYSMNVEVTDKGDVPEGYKVSRKEKRNFPLILESPSPNQTSLYFCASGRSGANVLTFGAGSRLTVL.

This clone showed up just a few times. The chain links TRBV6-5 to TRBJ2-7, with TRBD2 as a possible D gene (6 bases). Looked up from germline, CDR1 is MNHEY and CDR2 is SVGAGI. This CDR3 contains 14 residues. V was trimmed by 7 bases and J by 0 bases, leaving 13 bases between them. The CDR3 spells CASTLTGSSYEQYF. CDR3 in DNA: TGTGCCAGCACCTTGACCGGGAGCTCCTACGAGCAGTACTTC.

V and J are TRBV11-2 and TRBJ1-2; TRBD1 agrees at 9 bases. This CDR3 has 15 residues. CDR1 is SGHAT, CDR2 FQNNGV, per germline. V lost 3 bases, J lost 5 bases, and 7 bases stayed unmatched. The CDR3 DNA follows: TGTGCCAGCAGCTTTTCCACAGGGGGCGGATATGGCTACACCTTC. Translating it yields CASSFSTGGGYGYTF.

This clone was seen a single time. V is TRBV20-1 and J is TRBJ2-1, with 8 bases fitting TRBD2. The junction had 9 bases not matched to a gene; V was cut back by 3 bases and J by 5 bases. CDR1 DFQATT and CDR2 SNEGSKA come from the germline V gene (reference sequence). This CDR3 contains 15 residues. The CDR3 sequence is CSASKGGGIDNEQFF. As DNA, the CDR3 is TGCAGTGCTAGTAAGGGCGGGGGGATAGACAATGAGCAGTTCTTC.

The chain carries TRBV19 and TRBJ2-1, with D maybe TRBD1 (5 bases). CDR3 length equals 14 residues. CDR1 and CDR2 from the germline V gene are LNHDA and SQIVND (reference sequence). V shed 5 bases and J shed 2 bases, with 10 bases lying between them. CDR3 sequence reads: CASSWGSTYNEQFF. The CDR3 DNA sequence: TGTGCCAGTAGTTGGGGCAGTACCTACAATGAGCAGTTCTTC.

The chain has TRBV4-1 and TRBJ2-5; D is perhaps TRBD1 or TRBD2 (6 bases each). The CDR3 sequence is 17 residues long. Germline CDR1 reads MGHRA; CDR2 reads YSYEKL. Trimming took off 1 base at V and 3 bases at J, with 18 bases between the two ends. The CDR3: CASSQGPIRGLEETQYF. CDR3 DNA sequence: TGCGCCAGCAGCCAAGGCCCTATACGGGGGCTCGAAGAGACCCAGTACTTC.

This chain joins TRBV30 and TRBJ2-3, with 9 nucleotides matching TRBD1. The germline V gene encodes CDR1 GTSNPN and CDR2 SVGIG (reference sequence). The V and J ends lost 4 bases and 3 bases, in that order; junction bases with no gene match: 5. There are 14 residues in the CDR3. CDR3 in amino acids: CAWNTGGETDTQYF. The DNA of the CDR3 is TGTGCCTGGAACACAGGGGGCGAGACAGATACGCAGTATTTT.

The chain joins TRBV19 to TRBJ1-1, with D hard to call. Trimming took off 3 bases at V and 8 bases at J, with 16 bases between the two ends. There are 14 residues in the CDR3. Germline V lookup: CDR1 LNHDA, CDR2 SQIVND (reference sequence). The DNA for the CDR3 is TGTGCCAGTAGTATCCTTAGCGGACGGGTGGAAGCTTTCTTT. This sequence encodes CASSILSGRVEAFF.

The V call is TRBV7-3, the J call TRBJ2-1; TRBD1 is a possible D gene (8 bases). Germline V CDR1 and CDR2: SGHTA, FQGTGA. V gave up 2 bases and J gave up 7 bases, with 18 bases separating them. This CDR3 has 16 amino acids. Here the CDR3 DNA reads TGTGCCAGCAGCTTATCACAGGGGGGGGCATGGAATGAGCAGTTCTTC. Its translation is CASSLSQGGAWNEQFF.

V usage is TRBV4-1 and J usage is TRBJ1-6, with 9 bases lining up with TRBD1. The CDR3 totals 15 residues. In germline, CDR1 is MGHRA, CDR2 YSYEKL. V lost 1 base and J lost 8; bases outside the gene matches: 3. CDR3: CASSQAQGADSPLHF. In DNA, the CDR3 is TGCGCCAGCAGCCAAGCACAGGGGGCGGATTCACCCCTCCACTTT.

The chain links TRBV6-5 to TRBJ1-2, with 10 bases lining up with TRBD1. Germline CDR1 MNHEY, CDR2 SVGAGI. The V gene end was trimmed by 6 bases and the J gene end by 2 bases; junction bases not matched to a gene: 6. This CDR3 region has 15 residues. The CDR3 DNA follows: TGTGCCAGCAGGGACCCGGGACAGGGGAACTATGGCTACACCTTC. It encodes CASRDPGQGNYGYTF.

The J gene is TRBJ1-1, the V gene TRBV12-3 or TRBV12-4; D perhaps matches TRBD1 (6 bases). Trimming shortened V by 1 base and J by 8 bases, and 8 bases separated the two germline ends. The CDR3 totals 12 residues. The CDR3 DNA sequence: TGTGCCAGCAGTTTAGGCGGGGGCGAAGCTTTCTTT. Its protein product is CASSLGGGEAFF.

The CDR3 is CSVERDEGEQYF. CDR3 nucleotide sequence: TGCAGCGTTGAGAGGGATGAGGGCGAGCAGTACTTC. This chain links TRBV29-1 with TRBJ2-7, with D possibly TRBD2 on 5 matching bases. The germline V gene has CDR1 SQVTM and CDR2 ANQGSEA. V lost 3 bases and J lost 6, with 12 bases in between. The CDR3 spans 12 residues.

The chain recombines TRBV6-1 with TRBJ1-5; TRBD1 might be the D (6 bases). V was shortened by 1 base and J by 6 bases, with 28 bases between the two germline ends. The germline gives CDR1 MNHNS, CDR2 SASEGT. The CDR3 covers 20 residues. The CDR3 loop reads CASSEGRDTKKEISGQPQHF. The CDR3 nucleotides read TGTGCCAGCAGTGAAGGCCGGGACACCAAGAAGGAGATCAGTGGTCAGCCCCAGCATTTT.

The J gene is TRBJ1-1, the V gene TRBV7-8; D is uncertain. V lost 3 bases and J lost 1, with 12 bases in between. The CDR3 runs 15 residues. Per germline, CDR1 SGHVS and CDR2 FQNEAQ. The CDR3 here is CASSFLFERNTEAFF. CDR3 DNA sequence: TGTGCCAGCAGCTTCTTATTCGAACGGAACACTGAAGCTTTCTTT. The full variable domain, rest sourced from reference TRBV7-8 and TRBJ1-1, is GAGVSQSPRYKVAKRGQDVALRCDPISGHVSLFWYQQALGQGPEFLTYFQNEAQLDKSGLPSDRFFAERPEGSVSTLKIQRTQQEDSAVYLCASSFLFERNTEAFFGQGTRLTVV.

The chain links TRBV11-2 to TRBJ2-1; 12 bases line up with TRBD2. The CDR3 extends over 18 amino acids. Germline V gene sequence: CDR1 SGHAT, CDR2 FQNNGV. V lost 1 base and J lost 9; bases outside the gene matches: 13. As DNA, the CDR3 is TGTGCCAGCAGCTTAGGAGACGGGCTAGCGGGGGGGCGTAGTGAGCAGTTCTTC. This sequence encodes CASSLGDGLAGGRSEQFF.

CDR3 loop: CASSPRDRVEKLFF. In nucleotides, the CDR3 is TGTGCCAGCAGCCCGCGGGACAGGGTGGAAAAACTGTTTTTT. J is TRBJ1-4 and V is TRBV3-1 (or the pseudogene TRBV3-2), with 9 positions matching TRBD1. CDR1 and CDR2 (germline): LGHDT, YNNKEL (reference sequence). The CDR3 sequence is 14 residues long. J lost 8 bases, V lost 4 bases, and 5 bases had no gene match.

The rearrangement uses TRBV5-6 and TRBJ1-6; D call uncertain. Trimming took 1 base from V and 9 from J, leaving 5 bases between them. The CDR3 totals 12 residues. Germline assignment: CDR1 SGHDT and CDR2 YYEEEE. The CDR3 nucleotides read TGTGCCAGCAGCTTGATGTTTTCACCCCTCCACTTT. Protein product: CASSLMFSPLHF.

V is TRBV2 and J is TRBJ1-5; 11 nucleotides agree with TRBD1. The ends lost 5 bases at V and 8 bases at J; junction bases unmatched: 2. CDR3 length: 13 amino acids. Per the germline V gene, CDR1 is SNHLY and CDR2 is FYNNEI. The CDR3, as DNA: TGTGCCAGCAGTAGGACAGGGGGCGAGCCCCAGCATTTT. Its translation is CASSRTGGEPQHF.

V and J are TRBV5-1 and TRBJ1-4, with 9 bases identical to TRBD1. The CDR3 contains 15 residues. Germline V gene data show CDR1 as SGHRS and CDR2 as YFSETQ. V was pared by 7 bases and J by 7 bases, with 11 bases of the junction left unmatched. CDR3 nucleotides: TGCGCCAGCGGAGGTTCGGGACAGGGTAGTGAAAAACTGTTTTTT. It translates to CASGGSGQGSEKLFF. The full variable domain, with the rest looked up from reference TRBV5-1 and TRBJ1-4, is KAGVTQTPRYLIKTRGQQVTLSCSPISGHRSVSWYQQTPGQGLQFLFEYFSETQRNKGNFPGRFSGRQFSNSRSEMNVSTLELGDSALYLCASGGSGQGSEKLFFGSGTQLSVL.

The CDR3 loop is CASSSPTAGGRGEQFF. The CDR3, as DNA: TGTGCCAGCAGCTCCCCCACAGCGGGGGGCCGGGGAGAGCAGTTCTTC. This chain uses TRBV7-9 with TRBJ2-1, with TRBD2 identical over 9 bases. After removal of 4 bases from V and 10 bases from J, the junction contained 14 bases not matched to a gene. The CDR3 loop spans 16 amino acids. Looked up from germline, CDR1 is SEHNR and CDR2 is FQNEAQ (reference sequence).